Reported below is one T cell receptor beta chain. Its antigen is unidentified. The data are from a study of cytomegalovirus exposure and HLA in healthy donors. Findings and caveats of the study: It has been reported that TCR beta sequences accurately predicted the HLA-A and HLA-B alleles of most subjects. A later analysis found common viral pathogens apparently linked to several of the most significant clusters.

CDR1 is KGHSH and CDR2 is LQKENI in the germline V gene. V was pared by 6 bases and J by 0 bases, with 15 bases between. This CDR3 region has 15 residues. Amplification used 60 Vbeta primers and 13 Jbeta primers. Method: immunoSEQ multiplex PCR; TCRdb's copy keeps in-frame clones and lacks some. The repertoire holds about 190,000 clones, with roughly four fifths as singletons. This chain joins TRBV18 and TRBJ2-7, with D possibly matching TRBD1 (6 bases). The origin of this receptor is a woman in her 30s in good health and CMV-seropositive. Sequenced sample: PBMCs. The CDR3 protein is CASSPGQSRSYEQYF. Written as DNA, the CDR3 is TGTGCCAGCTCCCCGGGACAATCCCGCTCCTACGAGCAGTACTTC.